Below are 27 T cell receptor beta chains sequenced from a single sample in a study of sequential checkpoint blockade in melanoma. Data came from immunoSEQ multiplex PCR; TCRdb stores just in-frame clones and leaves some out. The sample shows 40,000 or so clones, 30% to 40% of them seen only once. The treatment is: randomized to nivolumab then ipilimumab (arm A) or the reverse (arm B). This sample comprised tumor tissue (inferred from file names), obtained from a patient given nivolumab and ipilimumab in sequence. The receptors were gathered from a human donor with melanoma.

This clone was counted ten times or more. CDR3 nucleotide sequence: TGTGCCAGCAGCCCTCCCGGGATACAAGAGACCCAGTACTTC. It codes for CASSPPGIQETQYF. The chain recombines TRBV11-3 with TRBJ2-5, with a weak D call TRBD2 (5 bases). The CDR3 is 14 amino acids. Looked up from germline, CDR1 is SGHNT and CDR2 is YENEEA. V was trimmed by 5 bases and J by 2 bases, leaving 12 bases between them. The whole variable domain, filled in from reference TRBV11-3 and TRBJ2-5, reads EAGVVQSPRYKIIEKKQPVAFWCNPISGHNTLYWYLQNLGQGPELLIRYENEEAVDDSQLPKDRFSAERLKGVDSTLKIQPAELGDSAVYLCASSPPGIQETQYFGPGTRLLVL.

J is TRBJ1-1 and V is TRBV19; 9 nucleotides agree with TRBD1. CDR3 length: 14 residues. V was pared by 6 bases and J by 6 bases, with 8 bases of the junction left unmatched. Germline lookup yields CDR1 LNHDA and CDR2 SQIVND (reference sequence). This CDR3 reads CASSIGDRVSEAFF. The CDR3 region has the DNA TGTGCCAGTAGCATTGGGGACAGGGTGTCTGAAGCTTTCTTT. The whole variable domain, filled in from reference TRBV19 and TRBJ1-1, reads DGGITQSPKYLFRKEGQNVTLSCEQNLNHDAMYWYRQDPGQGLRLIYYSQIVNDFQKGDIAEGYSVSREKKESFPLTVTSAQKNPTAFYLCASSIGDRVSEAFFGQGTRLTVV.

This clone came up a few times. J is TRBJ1-1 and V is TRBV11-3, with TRBD1 matching over 12 bases. This CDR3 has 16 amino acids. V dropped 5 bases and J dropped 6; count of bases not matched to a gene: 10. Germline V gives CDR1 SGHNT, CDR2 YENEEA. This chain's CDR3 is CASSHPGQGAWAEAFF. CDR3 in DNA: TGTGCCAGCAGCCATCCGGGACAGGGGGCTTGGGCTGAAGCTTTCTTT.

This clone was observed many times. The V call is TRBV11-3, the J call TRBJ1-2; D remains ambiguous. V was shortened by 8 bases and J by 2 bases, with 18 bases between the two germline ends. CDR3 size: 15 residues. CDR1 is SGHNT, CDR2 YENEEA, per germline. The CDR3 DNA sequence: TGTGCCAGCTCTCCTAGGGAGGGATCCAACTATGGCTACACCTTC. Translation gives CASSPREGSNYGYTF.

This chain connects TRBV5-1 to TRBJ1-2, with D maybe TRBD1 (5 bases). This CDR3 spans 15 amino acids. Trimming cost V 6 bases and J 4 bases, with 19 bases left between them. Germline CDR1 reads SGHRS; CDR2 reads YFSETQ. The CDR3 bases are TGCGCCAGCAACCCGCAGGGCGGGGGATCCTATGGCTACACCTTC. Translation: CASNPQGGGSYGYTF.

This clone has a handful of counts. The J gene is TRBJ2-1, the V gene TRBV9, with 7 nucleotides matching TRBD2. CDR1 is SGDLS and CDR2 is YYNGEE in the germline V gene. The CDR3 is 14 residues long. Trimming removed 7 bases from V and 3 bases from J; junction bases left unmatched: 7. CDR3 DNA: TGTGCCAGCGGGGGAGCTAGCGGCTACAATGAGCAGTTCTTC. Translated: CASGGASGYNEQFF.

The gene calls are TRBV29-1 and TRBJ1-1; 9 positions agree with TRBD1. Per the germline V gene, CDR1 is SQVTM and CDR2 is ANQGSEA. This CDR3 contains 14 residues. V shed 4 bases and J 3 bases; nucleotides not matched to a gene: 6. This CDR3 reads CSVGGTGLYTEAFF. The CDR3 coding sequence is TGCAGCGTTGGCGGGACAGGGCTATACACTGAAGCTTTCTTT. Using reference TRBV29-1 and TRBJ1-1 for the parts outside the CDR3, the full variable domain is SAVISQKPSRDICQRGTSLTIQCQVDSQVTMMFWYRQQPGQSLTLIATANQGSEATYESGFVIDKFPISRPNLTFSTLTVSNMSPEDSSIYLCSVGGTGLYTEAFFGQGTRLTVV.

This clone appeared a few times. The V call is TRBV12-2, the J call TRBJ2-5; TRBD2 is the table's D call, not checked against the DNA. TRBV12-2 is described as a pseudogene. The CDR3 sequence is 15 residues long. Written as DNA, the CDR3 is TGTGCCGTAAGGCGGAGAGGTGGTAATAGGGAGACCCAGTACTTC. This gives the protein CAVRRRGGNRETQYF.

The CDR3 loop reads CASSVEGGVGYEQYF. CDR3 in DNA: TGTGCCAGCAGCGTAGAAGGGGGCGTTGGCTACGAGCAGTACTTC. This chain links TRBV9 with TRBJ2-7, with 7 nucleotides matching TRBD1. The CDR3 covers 15 residues. Germline lookup yields CDR1 SGDLS and CDR2 YYNGEE. V was pared by 0 bases and J by 3 bases, with 6 bases of the junction left unmatched.

The CDR3 DNA sequence: TGTGCCAGCAGCTCAATCCCGGGACAGGGGACAGATACGCAGTATTTT. Protein sequence: CASSSIPGQGTDTQYF. The V gene is TRBV11-3, the J gene TRBJ2-3; 10 bases match TRBD1. The junction had 7 bases not matched to a gene; V was cut back by 4 bases and J by 3 bases. In germline, CDR1 is SGHNT, CDR2 YENEEA. This CDR3 has 16 residues.

This clone was detected only a few times. V is TRBV28 and J is TRBJ1-2; TRBD1 aligns across 7 bases. From germline, CDR1 is MDHEN and CDR2 SYDVKM. Losses at the gene ends were 8 bases for V and 6 bases for J; bases not matched to a gene: 9. This CDR3 contains 13 residues. In DNA, the CDR3 is TGTGCCAGCTCGCCGGGACAGAGCCATGGCTACACCTTC. Protein sequence: CASSPGQSHGYTF.

This clone showed up many times. V is TRBV11-3 and J is TRBJ2-6; 9 positions agree with TRBD1. Unmatched junction bases numbered 10, after V lost 3 bases and J lost 4 bases. Germline CDR1 SGHNT, CDR2 YENEEA. The CDR3 is 18 residues long. The CDR3 sequence: CASSLSVGQGTGANVLTF. DNA of the CDR3: TGTGCCAGCAGCTTGAGCGTGGGACAGGGTACCGGGGCCAACGTCCTGACTTTC.

The rearrangement joins TRBV29-1 to TRBJ2-1; tentatively, D is TRBD2 (5 bases). The V end was cut by 6 bases, the J end by 0 bases, with 15 bases between. This CDR3 comprises 15 residues. CDR1 SQVTM and CDR2 ANQGSEA come from the germline V gene. CDR3 residues: CSVPPPSGSYNEQFF. CDR3 nucleotide sequence: TGCAGCGTGCCCCCTCCCAGCGGCTCCTACAATGAGCAGTTCTTC.

Many counts were recorded for this clone. The genes are TRBV11-3 and TRBJ2-7; 7 bases are shared with TRBD1. V gave up 5 bases and J gave up 1 base; unmatched junction bases: 5. The CDR3 is made up of 14 amino acids. The germline gives CDR1 SGHNT, CDR2 YENEEA. The CDR3 DNA is TGTGCCAGCAGCCCTAAGACAGGGTCCTACGAGCAGTACTTC. Translating it yields CASSPKTGSYEQYF.

The genes are TRBV30 and TRBJ1-2; tentative D call: TRBD1 (6 bases). The CDR3 runs 13 residues. Germline CDR1 and CDR2: GTSNPN and SVGIG (reference sequence). V was pared by 4 bases and J by 2 bases, with 11 bases between. CDR3 in DNA: TGTGCCTGGACTCCGGGACAAAACTATGGCTACACCTTC. This translates into CAWTPGQNYGYTF.

The gene calls are TRBV5-1 and TRBJ2-1, with 8 bases lining up with TRBD2. The ends lost 0 bases at V and 6 bases at J; junction bases unmatched: 5. CDR3 length equals 15 residues. Germline CDR1 is SGHRS and CDR2 is YFSETQ. For the CDR3, the DNA is TGCGCCAGCAGCTTGGGACTAGCGTCTCTCAATGAGCAGTTCTTC. Translation: CASSLGLASLNEQFF.

This clone was counted between two and nine times. V gene TRBV30 combines with J gene TRBJ1-2; no reliable D call. The CDR3 has 14 residues. The V gene's germline CDR1 is GTSNPN and CDR2 SVGIG (reference sequence). V lost 0 bases, J lost 0 bases, and 8 bases lay in between. The CDR3, as DNA: TGTGCCTGGAGTGTAGGCGGATCTAACTATGGCTACACCTTC. Its translation is CAWSVGGSNYGYTF.

The CDR3 nucleotides read TGTGCCAGCAGCCCCCCCGGGAGGGGGCGGGAAGCTTTCTTT. Protein sequence: CASSPPGRGREAFF. This rearrangement joins TRBV28 to TRBJ1-1; 7 nucleotides line up with TRBD1. Germline V CDR1 and CDR2: MDHEN, SYDVKM. V shed 6 bases, J shed 8 bases, and the junction held 12 bases outside the gene matches. The CDR3 contains 14 residues.

The sample holds a few counts of this clone. V is TRBV18 and J is TRBJ1-1; 7 nucleotides line up with TRBD1. The CDR3 has 14 amino acids. The junction had 6 bases not matched to a gene; V was cut back by 3 bases and J by 5 bases. CDR1 and CDR2 from the germline V gene are KGHSH and LQKENI. CDR3 protein: CASSPNRGSTEAFF. CDR3 sequence (DNA): TGTGCCAGCTCACCGAACAGGGGATCGACTGAAGCTTTCTTT.

This clone was seen once. The chain recombines TRBV29-1 with TRBJ1-2, with 9 bases that match TRBD1. V trimming: 3 bases; J trimming: 4 bases; junction bases outside the gene matches: 6. This CDR3 spans 14 amino acids. Germline CDR1 is SQVTM and CDR2 is ANQGSEA. The CDR3 is CSVEGQGQSYGYTF. Written as DNA, the CDR3 is TGCAGCGTTGAGGGACAGGGCCAATCCTATGGCTACACCTTC.

V and J are TRBV9 and TRBJ2-7; D may match TRBD1 or TRBD2 (5 bases each). CDR1 is SGDLS, CDR2 YYNGEE, per germline. The ends were cut back, 3 bases at V and 3 bases at J, with 13 bases in the middle. The CDR3 loop spans 14 amino acids. The CDR3 protein is CASSAGTLGYEQYF. CDR3 DNA: TGTGCCAGCAGCGCCGGGACCCTCGGCTACGAGCAGTACTTC.

The chain links TRBV18 to TRBJ2-1; D could derive from TRBD1 or TRBD2 (6 bases each). The CDR3 spans 14 residues. Between the trimmed V and J ends, which lost 3 bases and 7 bases, there was a span of 13 bases. In germline, CDR1 is KGHSH, CDR2 LQKENI. CDR3: CASSPRQEGNEQFF. The CDR3 DNA reads TGTGCCAGCTCACCTCGACAGGAGGGGAATGAGCAGTTCTTC.

The rearrangement links TRBV30 to TRBJ1-3; TRBD1 is a possible D gene (6 bases). Trimming took off 0 bases at V and 9 bases at J, with 9 bases between the two ends. The CDR3 contains 12 residues. Per germline, CDR1 GTSNPN and CDR2 SVGIG (reference sequence). CDR3 sequence (DNA): TGTGCCTGGAGTGTTACAGGGTCCACCATATATTTT. Encoded protein: CAWSVTGSTIYF.

Only one count was recorded for this clone. This chain links TRBV19 with TRBJ2-2, with TRBD2 identical over 8 bases. Trimming removed 5 bases from V and 4 bases from J; junction bases left unmatched: 15. The CDR3 length is 18 residues. Germline CDR1 reads LNHDA; CDR2 reads SQIVND (reference sequence). In nucleotides, the CDR3 is TGTGCCAGTAGTCTTCGCGTACTCGGGAGCGGGAGCACCGGGGAGCTGTTTTTT. Translated: CASSLRVLGSGSTGELFF.

The rearrangement joins TRBV29-1 to TRBJ1-1, with D possibly TRBD1 on 6 matching bases. Germline CDR1 reads SQVTM; CDR2 reads ANQGSEA. CDR3 length: 12 residues. Trimming shortened V by 5 bases and J by 5 bases, and 12 bases separated the two germline ends. CDR3 loop: CSVYSGATEAFF. CDR3 coding DNA: TGCAGCGTTTATTCAGGGGCGACTGAAGCTTTCTTT.

The table lists this clone with a few counts. V is TRBV23-1 and J is TRBJ2-1; 7 nucleotides align to TRBD2. TRBV23-1 is annotated as an ORF whose role is uncertain. V trimming: 6 bases; J trimming: 8 bases; junction bases outside the gene matches: 19. This CDR3 contains 17 residues. DNA for the CDR3: TGCGCCAGCAGCTGGGGGGGTGGACTACTCATCCAGGATGAGCAGTTCTTC. This sequence encodes CASSWGGGLLIQDEQFF.

This clone was detected ten times or more. The rearrangement joins TRBV11-3 to TRBJ2-5, with 7 bases aligning to TRBD1. Germline-derived CDR1 and CDR2 are SGHNT and YENEEA. The junction had 4 bases not matched to a gene; V was cut back by 1 base and J by 5 bases. This CDR3 contains 14 residues. The DNA for the CDR3 is TGTGCCAGCAGCTTAGTGACAGGGAAGGAGACCCAGTACTTC. Residues: CASSLVTGKETQYF.